This T cell receptor beta chain stems from a study of cytomegalovirus exposure and HLA in healthy donors. Study-level information: The study's early data release held 80 million to 95 million unique TCRs from HLA-typed donors.

Germline assignment: CDR1 GTSNPN and CDR2 SVGIG (reference sequence). The germline V and J ends were trimmed by 0 bases and 4 bases, with 12 bases remaining between them. The CDR3 totals 14 residues. Remarks on this clone: The antigen is undetermined.

Study results and caveats: In vitro experiments confirmed that a few CMV-associated chains were specific for CMV antigens. About 87% or about 30% of the time was how often most TCR beta V segments were productive, according to an earlier analysis.

Use of 60 Vbeta and 13 Jbeta primers characterized the PCR. The assay was immunoSEQ multiplex PCR, and TCRdb's table has in-frame clones only and misses some. The table shows approximately 130,000 clones, with approximately 85% occurring only once. The TCR originated in a boy aged 5-17 years in good health and CMV-seronegative. V is TRBV30 and J is TRBJ2-5; possibly TRBD2 for D (5 bases). The sequenced material came from PBMCs. This CDR3 reads CAWSVGLAGETQYF. The CDR3, as DNA: TGTGCCTGGAGTGTAGGGTTGGCGGGAGAGACCCAGTACTTC.